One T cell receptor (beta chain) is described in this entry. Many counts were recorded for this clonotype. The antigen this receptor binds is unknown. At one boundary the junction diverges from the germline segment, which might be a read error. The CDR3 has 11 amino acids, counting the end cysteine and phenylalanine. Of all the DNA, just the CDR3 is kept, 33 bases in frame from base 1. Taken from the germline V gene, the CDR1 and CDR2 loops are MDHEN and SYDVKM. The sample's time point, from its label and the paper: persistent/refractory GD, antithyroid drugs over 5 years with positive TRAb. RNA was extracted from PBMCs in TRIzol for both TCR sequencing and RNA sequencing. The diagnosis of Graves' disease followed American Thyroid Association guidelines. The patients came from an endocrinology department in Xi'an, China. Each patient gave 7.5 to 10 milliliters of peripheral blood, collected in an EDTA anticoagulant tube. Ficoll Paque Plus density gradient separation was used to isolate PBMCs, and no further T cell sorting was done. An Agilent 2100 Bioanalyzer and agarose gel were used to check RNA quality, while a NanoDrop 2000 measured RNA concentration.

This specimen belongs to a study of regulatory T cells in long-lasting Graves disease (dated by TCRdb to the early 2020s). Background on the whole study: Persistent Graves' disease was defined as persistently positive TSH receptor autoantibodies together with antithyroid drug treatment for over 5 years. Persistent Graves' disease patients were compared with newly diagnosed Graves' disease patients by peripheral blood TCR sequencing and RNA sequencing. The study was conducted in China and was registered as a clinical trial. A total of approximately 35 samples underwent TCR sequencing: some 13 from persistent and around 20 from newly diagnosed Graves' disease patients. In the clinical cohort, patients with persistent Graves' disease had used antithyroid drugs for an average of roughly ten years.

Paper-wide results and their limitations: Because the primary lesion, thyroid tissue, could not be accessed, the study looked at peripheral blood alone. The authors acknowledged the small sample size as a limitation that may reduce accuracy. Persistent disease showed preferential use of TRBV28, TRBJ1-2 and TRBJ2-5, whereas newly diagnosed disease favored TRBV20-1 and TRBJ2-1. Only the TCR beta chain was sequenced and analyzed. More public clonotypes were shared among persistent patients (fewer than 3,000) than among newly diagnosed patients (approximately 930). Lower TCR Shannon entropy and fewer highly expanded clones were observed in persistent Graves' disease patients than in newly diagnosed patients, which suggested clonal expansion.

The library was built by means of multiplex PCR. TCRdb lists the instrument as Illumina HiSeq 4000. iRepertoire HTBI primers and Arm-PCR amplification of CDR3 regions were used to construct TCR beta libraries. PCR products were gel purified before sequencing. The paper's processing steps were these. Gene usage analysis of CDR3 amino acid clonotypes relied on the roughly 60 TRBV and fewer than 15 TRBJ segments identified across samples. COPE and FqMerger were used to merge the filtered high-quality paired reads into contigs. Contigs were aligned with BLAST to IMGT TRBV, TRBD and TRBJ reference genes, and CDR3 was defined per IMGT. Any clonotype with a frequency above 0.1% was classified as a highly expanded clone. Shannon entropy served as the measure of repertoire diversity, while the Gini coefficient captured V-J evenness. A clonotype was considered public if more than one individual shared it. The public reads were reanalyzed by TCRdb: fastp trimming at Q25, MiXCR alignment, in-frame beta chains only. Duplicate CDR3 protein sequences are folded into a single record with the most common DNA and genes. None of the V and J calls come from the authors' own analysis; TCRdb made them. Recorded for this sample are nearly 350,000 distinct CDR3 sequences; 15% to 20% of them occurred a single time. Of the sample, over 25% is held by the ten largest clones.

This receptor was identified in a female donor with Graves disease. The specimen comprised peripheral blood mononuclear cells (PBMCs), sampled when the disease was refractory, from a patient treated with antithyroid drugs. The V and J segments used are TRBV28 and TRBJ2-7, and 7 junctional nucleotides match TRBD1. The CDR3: CASSSNRGRVF. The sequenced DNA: TGTGCCAGCAGTTCGAACAGGGGTAGGGTCTTC.